These 8 T cell receptor beta chains came from one sample sequenced in a study of T-cell reconstitution after alpha-beta-depleted transplantation in children. This sample's TCRbeta library carried unique molecular identifier barcodes. Each CDR3 protein gets one entry after TCRdb re-called the PCR reads with MiXCR. Counted here are 300,000 or so distinct CDR3 sequences, approximately 23% occurring once; the ten biggest clones make up about a tenth. Sample: PBMCs, mostly from graft donor cells, taken 180 days after TCRalphabeta/CD19-depleted stem cell transplant. These receptor sequences come from a male patient between 5 and 17 years old who had a stem cell transplant for acute lymphoblastic leukemia, so the T cells may come from the graft donor.

The chain recombines TRBV28 with TRBJ1-4; weak D call: TRBD1 (5 bases). In germline, CDR1 is MDHEN, CDR2 SYDVKM. V lost 2 bases to trimming and J lost 3 bases, with 10 bases between them. CDR3 length: 15 residues. CDR3 loop: CASSLRGVPNEKLFF. DNA of the CDR3: TGTGCCAGCAGTTTACGGGGGGTGCCTAATGAAAAACTGTTTTTT.

This chain connects TRBV5-1 to TRBJ2-2, with D perhaps TRBD1 (7 bases). The CDR3 totals 17 residues. Between the trimmed V and J ends, which lost 0 bases and 2 bases, there was a span of 14 bases. Germline values: CDR1 SGHRS, CDR2 YFSETQ. CDR3 protein: CASSLGDREVNTGELFF. CDR3 DNA sequence: TGCGCCAGCAGCTTGGGAGACAGGGAGGTTAACACCGGGGAGCTGTTTTTT.

This clonotype appeared a few times. The chain carries TRBV12-3 or TRBV12-4 and TRBJ2-3; possibly TRBD2 for D (5 bases). V lost 7 bases and J lost 10, with 12 bases in between. CDR3 length: 11 residues. The CDR3 bases are TGTGCCAGCACTGCCGGGAAGGCGCAGTATTTT. It is translated as CASTAGKAQYF.

The genes are TRBV4-1 and TRBJ2-2; 13 bases map to TRBD2. The CDR3 runs 18 residues. J lost 3 bases, V lost 1 base, and 5 bases had no gene match. Germline V gene data show CDR1 as MGHRA and CDR2 as YSYEKL. The CDR3 loop reads CASSQVTSGRSHTGELFF. In DNA form, the CDR3 reads TGCGCCAGCAGCCAAGTGACTAGCGGGAGGTCCCACACCGGGGAGCTGTTTTTT.

This chain links TRBV5-1 with TRBJ2-2, with a weak D call TRBD2 (7 bases). The germline gives CDR1 SGHRS, CDR2 YFSETQ. The CDR3 has 16 residues. Deletions cut 1 base from V and 2 bases from J, with 12 bases between. The DNA of the CDR3 is TGCGCCAGCAGCTTGATGGGGGGGCCCAACACCGGGGAGCTGTTTTTT. Its protein product is CASSLMGGPNTGELFF.

This clonotype has more than one count but fewer than ten. J is TRBJ2-3 and V is TRBV27; 9 bases map to TRBD1. Trimming cost V 6 bases and J 2 bases; bases outside gene matches: 9. This CDR3 has 16 amino acids. The germline V gene encodes CDR1 MNHEY and CDR2 SMNVEV (reference sequence). The CDR3 region has the DNA TGTGCCAGCAGATCCGGGACAGGGTTTAACACAGATACGCAGTATTTT. It is translated as CASRSGTGFNTDTQYF.

This clonotype was recorded a few times. The J gene is TRBJ2-1, the V gene TRBV27, with 10 bases matching TRBD1. Trimming at V came to 6 bases and at J to 5 bases, leaving 13 bases not matched to a gene. The CDR3 consists of 17 residues. Germline CDR1 reads MNHEY; CDR2 reads SMNVEV (reference sequence). CDR3 nucleotides: TGTGCCAGCAGCCAACCGGGACAGGGGCCCTTAGACAATGAGCAGTTCTTC. This translates into CASSQPGQGPLDNEQFF.

The rearrangement uses TRBV6-5 and TRBJ2-3, with D maybe TRBD1 (5 bases). The V and J ends lost 0 bases and 2 bases respectively, with 6 bases between them. CDR1 MNHEY and CDR2 SVGAGI come from the germline V gene. This CDR3 contains 14 residues. This CDR3 is CASSYSGDTDTQYF. The CDR3 nucleotides read TGTGCCAGCAGTTACTCAGGGGACACAGATACGCAGTATTTT.